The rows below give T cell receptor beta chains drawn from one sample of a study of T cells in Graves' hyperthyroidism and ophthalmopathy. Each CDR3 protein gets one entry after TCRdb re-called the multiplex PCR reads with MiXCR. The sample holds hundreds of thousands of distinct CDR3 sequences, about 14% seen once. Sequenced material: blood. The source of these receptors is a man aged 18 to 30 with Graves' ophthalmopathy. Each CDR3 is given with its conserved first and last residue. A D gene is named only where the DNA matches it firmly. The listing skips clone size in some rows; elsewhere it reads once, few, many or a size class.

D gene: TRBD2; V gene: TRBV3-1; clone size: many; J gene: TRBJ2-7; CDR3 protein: CASSQEGLAGGHKPYEQYF; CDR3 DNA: TGTGCCAGCAGCCAAGAAGGACTAGCGGGAGGGCATAAACCCTACGAGCAGTACTTC
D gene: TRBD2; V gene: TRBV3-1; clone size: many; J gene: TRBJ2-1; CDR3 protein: CASSRASGWPDHEQFF; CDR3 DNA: TGTGCCAGCAGCCGAGCTAGCGGGTGGCCGGACCATGAGCAGTTCTTC
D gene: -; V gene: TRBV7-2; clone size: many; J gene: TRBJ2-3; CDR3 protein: CASSSREHTDTQYF; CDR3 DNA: TGTGCCAGCAGCTCCCGGGAACACACAGATACGCAGTATTTT
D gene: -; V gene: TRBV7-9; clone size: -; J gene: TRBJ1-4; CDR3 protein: CASSLRQTGDEKLFF; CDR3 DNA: TGTGCCAGCAGCTTAAGACAGACCGGGGATGAAAAACTGTTTTTT
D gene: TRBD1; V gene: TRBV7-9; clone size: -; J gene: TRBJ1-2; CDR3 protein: CASSLDGGRGRRDYGYTF; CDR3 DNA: TGTGCCAGCAGCTTAGATGGAGGCAGGGGGCGCCGGGACTATGGCTACACCTTC
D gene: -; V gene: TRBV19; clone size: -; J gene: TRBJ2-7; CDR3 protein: CASIGPTYEQYF; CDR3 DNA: TGTGCCAGTATAGGACCAACCTACGAGCAGTACTTC
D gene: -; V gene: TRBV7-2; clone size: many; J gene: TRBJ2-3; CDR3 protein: CASSPRGGVGPGRSSDTQYF; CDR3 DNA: -
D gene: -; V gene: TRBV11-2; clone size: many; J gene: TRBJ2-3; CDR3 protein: CASSLEDLTQYF; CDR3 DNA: TGTGCCAGCAGCTTAGAGGACCTTACGCAGTATTTT
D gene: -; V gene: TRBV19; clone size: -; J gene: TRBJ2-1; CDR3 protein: CASSIQRGALGEQFF; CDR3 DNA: TGTGCCAGTAGTATACAACGCGGGGCTTTGGGTGAGCAGTTCTTC
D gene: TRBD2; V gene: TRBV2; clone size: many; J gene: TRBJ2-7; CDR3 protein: CASSVSGLAGNEQYF; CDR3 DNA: TGTGCCAGCAGTGTCTCGGGACTAGCGGGTAACGAGCAGTACTTC
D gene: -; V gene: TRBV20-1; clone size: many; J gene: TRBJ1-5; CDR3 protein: CSARFGDQPQHF; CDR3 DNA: TGCAGTGCTAGGTTTGGAGATCAGCCCCAGCATTTT
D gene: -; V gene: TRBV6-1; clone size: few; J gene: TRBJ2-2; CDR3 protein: CASRAFGELFF; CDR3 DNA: TGTGCCAGCAGAGCTTTCGGGGAGCTGTTTTTT
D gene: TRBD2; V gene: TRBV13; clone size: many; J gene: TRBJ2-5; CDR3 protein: CASSLGGTSKAETQYF; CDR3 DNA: TGTGCCAGCAGCTTAGGCGGGACTAGCAAGGCAGAGACCCAGTACTTC
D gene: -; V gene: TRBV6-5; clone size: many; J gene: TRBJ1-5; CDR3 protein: CASSYSHGTFDNQPQHF; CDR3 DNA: TGTGCCAGCAGTTACTCGCACGGAACATTTGACAATCAGCCCCAGCATTTT
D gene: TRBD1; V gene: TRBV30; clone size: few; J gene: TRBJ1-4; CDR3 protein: CAWSSTGVNEKLFF; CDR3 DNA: TGTGCCTGGAGTTCGACAGGGGTTAATGAAAAACTGTTTTTT
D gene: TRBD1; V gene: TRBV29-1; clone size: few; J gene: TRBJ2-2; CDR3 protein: CSVEQGATGEPFF; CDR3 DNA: TGCAGCGTTGAACAGGGGGCAACCGGGGAGCCGTTTTTT
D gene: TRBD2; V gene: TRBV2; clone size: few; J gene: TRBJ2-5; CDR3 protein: CASEGAGGRKTQYF; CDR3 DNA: TGTGCCAGTGAAGGCGCGGGAGGCAGGAAGACCCAGTACTTC
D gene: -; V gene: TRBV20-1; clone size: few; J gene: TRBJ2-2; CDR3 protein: CSARGRVDTGELFF; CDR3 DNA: TGCAGTGCCCGGGGACGGGTGGACACCGGGGAGCTGTTTTTT
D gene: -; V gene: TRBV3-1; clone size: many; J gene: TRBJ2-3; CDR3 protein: CASSQARGAGTDTQYF; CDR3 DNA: TGTGCCAGCAGCCAAGCCCGGGGGGCAGGCACAGATACGCAGTATTTT
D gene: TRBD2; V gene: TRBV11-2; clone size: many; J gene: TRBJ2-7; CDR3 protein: CASSHGTSGSYEQYF; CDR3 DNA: TGTGCCAGCAGCCACGGGACTAGCGGCTCCTACGAGCAGTACTTC
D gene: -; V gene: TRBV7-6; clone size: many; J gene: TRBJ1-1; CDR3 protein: CASSLAYGTPNTEAFF; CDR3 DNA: TGTGCCAGCAGCTTAGCATACGGGACCCCGAACACTGAAGCTTTCTTT
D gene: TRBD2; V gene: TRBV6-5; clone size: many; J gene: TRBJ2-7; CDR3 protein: CASSYSRTSGEYEQYF; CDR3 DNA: TGTGCCAGCAGTTACTCGAGGACTAGCGGGGAGTACGAGCAGTACTTC
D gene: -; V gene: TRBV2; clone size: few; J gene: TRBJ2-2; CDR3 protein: CASSEAAGPNTGELFF; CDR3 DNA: TGTGCCAGCAGTGAAGCGGCGGGGCCGAACACCGGGGAGCTGTTTTTT
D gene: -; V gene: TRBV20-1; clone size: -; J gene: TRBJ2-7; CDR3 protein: CSARGPAYEQYF; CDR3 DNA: TGCAGCGCCCGGGGCCCAGCCTACGAGCAGTACTTC
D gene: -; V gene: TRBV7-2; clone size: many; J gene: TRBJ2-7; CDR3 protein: CASSFRALEQYF; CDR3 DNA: TGTGCCAGCAGCTTTCGGGCCCTCGAGCAGTACTTC
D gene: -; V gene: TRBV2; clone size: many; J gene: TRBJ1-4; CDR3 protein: CASDRRPNEKLFF; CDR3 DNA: TGTGCCAGCGACCGGAGGCCGAATGAAAAACTGTTTTTT
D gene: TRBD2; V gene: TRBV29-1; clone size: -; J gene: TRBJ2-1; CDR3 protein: CSVSRGGNEQFF; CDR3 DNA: TGCAGCGTTTCCCGCGGGGGCAATGAGCAGTTCTTC